This T cell receptor beta chain was profiled in a study of blood T cell repertoires in COVID-19. Study-level background: Samples came from the United States, Italy and Spain, spanning acute and convalescent COVID-19.

In the original processing: Amplification of reference gene primers provided the estimated nucleated cell counts. Method: immunoSEQ multiplex PCR; TCRdb's copy keeps in-frame clones and lacks some. The D gene and trimming were derived from the DNA, and the V and J assignments and clone size from that table. The profile shows about 200,000 clones, around nine tenths of them singletons. V was clipped by 2 bases and J by 2 bases, with 11 bases between them. Germline loops: CDR1 MDHEN, CDR2 SYDVKM. The CDR3 extends over 15 amino acids. The sequence was obtained from a man aged 40-49 years with acute or convalescent COVID-19. The chain combines TRBV28 with TRBJ2-3; perhaps TRBD2 as D (6 bases). Sequencing input: peripheral blood. The CDR3: CASSLAGPPTDTQYF. As DNA, the CDR3 is TGTGCCAGCAGTTTAGCGGGGCCCCCCACAGATACGCAGTATTTT.